A single sample is the source of the 20 T cell receptor beta chains below, sequenced in a study of T cell responses to AZD1222 COVID-19 vaccine. The data were produced by immunoSEQ multiplex PCR, yet TCRdb's version contains in-frame clones alone and is incomplete. The sample shows around 140,000 clones, 70% to 90% of them seen only once. The specimen comprised peripheral blood, sampled on day 0 of AZD1222 vaccination. These receptors all stem from an adult in good health.

The chain combines TRBV29-1 with TRBJ2-1, with D uncertain. The CDR3 is 13 residues long. Germline V gives CDR1 SQVTM, CDR2 ANQGSEA. Trimming removed 3 bases from V and 8 bases from J, with 14 bases in between. The CDR3 loop is CSVDGQAMDEQFF. The CDR3, as DNA: TGCAGCGTTGATGGTCAGGCCATGGATGAGCAGTTCTTC.

The rearrangement uses TRBV11-3 and TRBJ2-3, with D perhaps matching TRBD1 or TRBD2 (5 bases each). Germline values: CDR1 SGHNT, CDR2 YENEEA. The CDR3 length is 18 residues. V shed 1 base and J shed 0 bases, with 17 bases lying between them. The CDR3 DNA reads as TGTGCCAGCAGCTTAGGCTCCCGGGACGGAGAAAGCACAGATACGCAGTATTTT. Its protein product is CASSLGSRDGESTDTQYF.

In its sample, this clone was seen once. CDR3 nucleotide sequence: TGTGCCAGCTCACCACGAACTAGTCGGCAAGAGACCCAGTACTTC. It specifies CASSPRTSRQETQYF. The genes are TRBV18 and TRBJ2-5, with a tentative D call TRBD2 (5 bases). CDR3 length equals 15 residues. Trimming shortened V by 1 base and J by 2 bases, and 11 bases separated the two germline ends. From germline, CDR1 is KGHSH and CDR2 LQKENI.

This clone was seen only once. V is TRBV6-4 and J is TRBJ2-1; no reliable D call. CDR1 and CDR2 from the germline V gene are MRHNA and SNTAGT. The CDR3 extends over 14 amino acids. The ends were cut back, 4 bases at V and 1 base at J, with 8 bases in the middle. The CDR3 DNA is TGTGCCAGCAGTGTGGATTTATCCTACAATGAGCAGTTCTTC. As protein: CASSVDLSYNEQFF.

This clone was found once. This chain links TRBV18 with TRBJ1-2; 8 bases map to TRBD1. This CDR3 region has 15 residues. V lost 4 bases and J lost 3; bases outside the gene matches: 7. Looked up from germline, CDR1 is KGHSH and CDR2 is LQKENI. The CDR3 loop is CASSLGTGGDYGYTF. Here the CDR3 DNA reads TGTGCCAGCTCACTCGGGACAGGAGGAGACTATGGCTACACCTTC. The full variable domain, with the rest looked up from reference TRBV18 and TRBJ1-2, is NAGVMQNPRHLVRRRGQEARLRCSPMKGHSHVYWYRQLPEEGLKFMVYLQKENIIDESGMPKERFSAEFPKEGPSILRIQQVVRGDSAAYFCASSLGTGGDYGYTFGSGTRLTVV.

CDR3 residues: CAINRPGDNEQFF. The CDR3 DNA reads as TGTGCCATCAATCGGCCGGGAGACAATGAGCAGTTCTTC. The rearrangement joins TRBV10-3 to TRBJ2-1; D perhaps matches TRBD2 (6 bases). The V end was cut by 7 bases, the J end by 5 bases, with 12 bases between. The CDR3 sequence is 13 residues long. Looked up from germline, CDR1 is ENHRY and CDR2 is SYGVKD.

This clone was detected only a few times. The chain couples TRBV5-1 to TRBJ2-2, with a weak D call TRBD1 (5 bases). Germline-derived CDR1 and CDR2 are SGHRS and YFSETQ. CDR3 size: 17 residues. Trimming removed 0 bases at V and 3 bases at J, with 15 bases between. The DNA for the CDR3 is TGCGCCAGCAGCTTGGACCCCGACAGAGCCGACACCGGGGAGCTGTTTTTT. Translated, it gives CASSLDPDRADTGELFF.

The chain couples TRBV5-1 to TRBJ2-5; tentative D call: TRBD1 (6 bases). The ends were cut back, 0 bases at V and 0 bases at J, with 9 bases in the middle. The CDR3 consists of 15 residues. Per germline, CDR1 SGHRS and CDR2 YFSETQ. CDR3 loop: CASSLVQGNQETQYF. CDR3 coding DNA: TGCGCCAGCAGCTTGGTCCAGGGGAACCAAGAGACCCAGTACTTC.

The chain combines TRBV6-6 with TRBJ2-7, with D uncertain. V shed 10 bases and J shed 2 bases, with 15 bases lying between them. This CDR3 spans 13 amino acids. Per the germline V gene, CDR1 is MNHNY and CDR2 is SVGAGI (reference sequence). CDR3 DNA: TGTGCCACCTTGGCTCAGCCACCCTACGAGCAGTACTTC. Translating gives CATLAQPPYEQYF.

The genes are TRBV15 and TRBJ1-2, with D possibly TRBD1 on 5 matching bases. CDR3 size: 14 residues. Trimming took off 0 bases at V and 4 bases at J, with 9 bases between the two ends. Germline CDR1 and CDR2: LNHNV and YYDKDF (reference sequence). For the CDR3, the DNA is TGTGCCACCAGCAGAGATGCAGGGATCTATGGCTACACCTTC. Translating it yields CATSRDAGIYGYTF.

This CDR3 reads CASSPQITGQGQETQYF. DNA for the CDR3: TGTGCCAGCAGCCCACAGATTACGGGACAGGGGCAAGAGACCCAGTACTTC. The rearrangement joins TRBV7-2 to TRBJ2-5; TRBD1 matches 10 bases. Losses at the gene ends were 5 bases for V and 2 bases for J; bases not matched to a gene: 11. The CDR3 extends over 17 amino acids. Germline assignment: CDR1 SGHTA and CDR2 FQGNSA.

V usage is TRBV7-2 and J usage is TRBJ2-4; 10 nucleotides align to TRBD2. The CDR3 contains 16 residues. J was trimmed by 3 bases and V by 4 bases; bases with no gene match: 6. Germline V gene data show CDR1 as SGHTA and CDR2 as FQGNSA. The CDR3 reads CASSSLAGAVKNIQYF. CDR3 DNA sequence: TGTGCCAGCAGCTCCCTAGCGGGAGCAGTCAAAAACATTCAGTACTTC.

This CDR3 is CASRGLAVSEQYF. DNA for the CDR3: TGTGCCAGCAGGGGACTAGCGGTTAGTGAGCAGTACTTC. The rearrangement uses TRBV6-5 and TRBJ2-7; 11 nucleotides agree with TRBD2. The CDR3 is made up of 13 amino acids. The trim removed 6 bases at V and 7 bases at J, leaving 5 bases unmatched. Germline CDR1 and CDR2: MNHEY and SVGAGI.

The chain recombines TRBV19 with TRBJ1-2; D possibly corresponds to TRBD1 (6 bases). Germline loops: CDR1 LNHDA, CDR2 SQIVND (reference sequence). The ends were cut back, 4 bases at V and 1 base at J, with 22 bases in the middle. The CDR3 has 18 amino acids. CDR3 loop: CASSTQDSLDRLNYGYTF. The CDR3 DNA follows: TGTGCCAGTAGTACCCAGGACAGCCTGGACCGTCTTAACTATGGCTACACCTTC.

This clone was seen once. CDR3 amino acids: CASSELSIQGLGLFGGYTF. CDR3 nucleotides: TGTGCCAGCAGTGAACTATCTATTCAAGGATTGGGGTTGTTCGGCGGCTACACCTTC. The genes are TRBV6-1 and TRBJ1-2; D is unresolved. V lost 2 bases to trimming and J lost 8 bases, with 30 bases between them. The V gene's germline CDR1 is MNHNS and CDR2 SASEGT. CDR3 length: 19 residues.

The chain carries TRBV2 and TRBJ2-1; the D is unclear. The CDR3 is 18 amino acids. V was trimmed by 3 bases and J by 0 bases, leaving 18 bases between them. The germline CDR1 and CDR2 sequences are SNHLY and FYNNEI. For the CDR3, the DNA is TGTGCCAGCAGTGAGGAAATAGGCGGCAAAAGCTCCTACAATGAGCAGTTCTTC. The encoded protein is CASSEEIGGKSSYNEQFF.

The J gene is TRBJ1-6, the V gene TRBV9; perhaps TRBD1 as D (6 bases). V was trimmed by 2 bases and J by 9 bases, leaving 12 bases between them. The CDR3 has 14 residues. Germline CDR1 and CDR2: SGDLS and YYNGEE. DNA of the CDR3: TGTGCCAGCAGCGTGGGGGGGGGCGGTTCACCCCTCCACTTT. Translation gives CASSVGGGGSPLHF.

V and J are TRBV6-1 and TRBJ2-1; TRBD2 aligns across 7 bases. CDR1 is MNHNS, CDR2 SASEGT, per germline. V shed 4 bases, J shed 4 bases, and the junction held 13 bases outside the gene matches. The CDR3 length is 17 residues. The CDR3 loop reads CASSGKGGDYRYNEQFF. CDR3 bases: TGTGCCAGCAGTGGCAAAGGAGGGGACTACAGATACAATGAGCAGTTCTTC.

This chain uses TRBV5-1 with TRBJ2-1; weak D call: TRBD1 (6 bases). V lost 2 bases to trimming and J lost 8 bases, with 14 bases between them. Germline V gives CDR1 SGHRS, CDR2 YFSETQ. The CDR3 length is 14 residues. The CDR3 nucleotides are TGCGCCAGCAGCTTAATCCAGGGGTTGGATGAGCAGTTCTTC. It yields the protein CASSLIQGLDEQFF. The entire variable domain, with the rest obtained from reference TRBV5-1 and TRBJ2-1, is as follows: KAGVTQTPRYLIKTRGQQVTLSCSPISGHRSVSWYQQTPGQGLQFLFEYFSETQRNKGNFPGRFSGRQFSNSRSEMNVSTLELGDSALYLCASSLIQGLDEQFFGPGTRLTVL.

The J gene is TRBJ2-1, the V gene TRBV11-2, with D possibly called TRBD1 or TRBD2 (6 bases each). V was shortened by 5 bases and J by 5 bases, with 10 bases between the two germline ends. This CDR3 spans 13 amino acids. In germline, CDR1 is SGHAT, CDR2 FQNNGV. The CDR3 region has the DNA TGTGCCAGCAGCGGGGGGCCGGACAATGAGCAGTTCTTC. Translation gives CASSGGPDNEQFF.